Presented here are 25 T cell receptor beta chains from one specimen sequenced in a study of blood T cell repertoires in COVID-19. Measured with immunoSEQ multiplex PCR; TCRdb has only the in-frame clones, and not every one. Of 150,000 to 200,000 clones listed, approximately 90% are singletons. Sample: peripheral blood. These receptors were obtained from a woman in her 70s with COVID-19, enrolled during active disease.

Only a few counts were recorded for this clone. The sample contains more than one DNA sequence encoding this CDR3. The CDR3 loop is CSASIVNQPQHF. The CDR3 bases are TGCAGTGCTAGTATAGTTAATCAGCCCCAGCATTTT. The J gene is TRBJ1-5, the V gene TRBV20-1; no clear D gene. This CDR3 region has 12 residues. Germline V lookup: CDR1 DFQATT, CDR2 SNEGSKA (reference sequence). V lost 3 bases, J lost 4 bases, and 7 bases lay in between.

Only a few counts were recorded for this clone. J is TRBJ1-5 and V is TRBV2; weak D call: TRBD1 (5 bases). Germline V gives CDR1 SNHLY, CDR2 FYNNEI. The CDR3 runs 14 residues. V lost 4 bases and J lost 6, with 13 bases in between. CDR3 DNA sequence: TGTGCCAGCAGTGCGAGCAGGGTGGCTCAGCCCCAGCATTTT. Translating gives CASSASRVAQPQHF. Full variable domain (missing parts from reference TRBV2 and TRBJ1-5): EPEVTQTPSHQVTQMGQEVILRCVPISNHLYFYWYRQILGQKVEFLVSFYNNEISEKSEIFDDQFSVERPDGSNFTLKIRSTKLEDSAMYFCASSASRVAQPQHFGDGTRLSIL.

This clone was detected only a few times. The chain joins TRBV6-5 to TRBJ1-5; D is possibly TRBD1 (5 bases). Germline V gives CDR1 MNHEY, CDR2 SVGAGI. There are 15 residues in the CDR3. With 6 bases removed from V and 0 bases from J, the gap between germline ends came to 12 bases. CDR3 sequence (DNA): TGTGCCAGCAGACGGACAAGCGATAGCAATCAGCCCCAGCATTTT. Its translation is CASRRTSDSNQPQHF.

The chain employs TRBV2 and TRBJ2-5; 7 bases map to TRBD1. Germline V CDR1 and CDR2: SNHLY, FYNNEI. The CDR3 runs to 13 residues. V lost 6 bases and J lost 5; bases outside the gene matches: 6. CDR3 nucleotides: TGTGCCAGCAGGGGACAGTCCGTGGAGACCCAGTACTTC. It yields the protein CASRGQSVETQYF.

V usage is TRBV5-1 and J usage is TRBJ2-1; 12 bases fit TRBD2. Germline-derived CDR1 and CDR2 are SGHRS and YFSETQ. The CDR3 is made up of 18 amino acids. J gave up 4 bases and V 3 bases, and 11 bases lay outside the gene matches. The CDR3 region is CASSYNDPSGRGYNEQFF. The CDR3 nucleotides are TGCGCCAGCAGCTACAACGATCCTAGCGGGAGGGGATACAATGAGCAGTTCTTC. The full variable domain, in which reference TRBV5-1 and TRBJ2-1 provide the parts outside the CDR3, is KAGVTQTPRYLIKTRGQQVTLSCSPISGHRSVSWYQQTPGQGLQFLFEYFSETQRNKGNFPGRFSGRQFSNSRSEMNVSTLELGDSALYLCASSYNDPSGRGYNEQFFGPGTRLTVL.

This chain joins TRBV23-1 and TRBJ2-1; TRBD2 matches at 10 bases. TRBV23-1 is assigned to the ORF class and has an uncertain function. The CDR3 loop spans 17 amino acids. V gave up 2 bases and J gave up 2 bases; unmatched junction bases: 6. Written as DNA, the CDR3 is TGCGCCAGCAGTCAACTCACCCTAGCGGGAGCCTACAATGAGCAGTTCTTC. Residues: CASSQLTLAGAYNEQFF.

The rearrangement joins TRBV29-1 to TRBJ1-5; 8 bases are shared with TRBD1. The CDR3 has 13 amino acids. Trimming at V came to 6 bases and at J to 3 bases, leaving 4 bases not matched to a gene. From germline, CDR1 is SQVTM and CDR2 ANQGSEA. CDR3 bases: TGCAGCGTCGGACAGGGAATCAATCAGCCCCAGCATTTT. This gives the protein CSVGQGINQPQHF.

This rearrangement joins TRBV3-1 (or the pseudogene TRBV3-2) to TRBJ1-1, with 8 bases identical to TRBD1. The CDR3 extends over 13 amino acids. The germline CDR1 and CDR2 sequences are LGHDT and YNNKEL (reference sequence). After removal of 5 bases from V and 1 base from J, the junction contained 0 bases not matched to a gene. This CDR3 reads CASSGQGNTEAFF. CDR3 coding DNA: TGTGCCAGCAGCGGACAGGGGAACACTGAAGCTTTCTTT.

This chain joins TRBV6-6 and TRBJ1-1; D gene unclear. Germline V gene data show CDR1 as MNHNY and CDR2 as SVGAGI (reference sequence). The CDR3 loop spans 16 amino acids. V lost 2 bases to trimming and J lost 6 bases, with 19 bases between them. CDR3 protein: CASSYASGAGGSEAFF. DNA of the CDR3: TGTGCCAGCAGTTACGCATCTGGTGCGGGCGGCTCTGAAGCTTTCTTT.

The chain has TRBV3-1 (or the pseudogene TRBV3-2) and TRBJ2-2; 11 bases match TRBD2. Per the germline V gene, CDR1 is LGHDT and CDR2 is YNNKEL (reference sequence). The CDR3 is made up of 19 amino acids. V lost 1 base to trimming and J lost 5 bases; unmatched junction nucleotides: 12. As DNA, the CDR3 is TGTGCCAGCAGCCAAGCCATTGAACTCGTAGCGGGAGGGACCGGGGAGCTGTTTTTT. It yields the protein CASSQAIELVAGGTGELFF.

This sequence joins TRBV7-9 and TRBJ1-4; D may be TRBD1 (6 bases). Trimming cost V 5 bases and J 6 bases, with 19 bases left between them. This CDR3 spans 16 amino acids. CDR1 and CDR2 from the germline V gene are SEHNR and FQNEAQ (reference sequence). The CDR3 coding sequence is TGTGCCAGCAGCCCCATGGGGCAGGGGCGATATGAAAAACTGTTTTTT. Amino acid sequence: CASSPMGQGRYEKLFF.

The chain has TRBV5-1 and TRBJ1-2; D is unclear. There are 15 residues in the CDR3. Deletions cut 0 bases from V and 8 bases from J, with 17 bases between. CDR1 SGHRS and CDR2 YFSETQ come from the germline V gene. CDR3 bases: TGCGCCAGCAGCTTGGCGGCCCGACTCGGGTCCGGCTACACCTTC. It is translated as CASSLAARLGSGYTF. The whole variable domain, remainder taken from reference TRBV5-1 and TRBJ1-2, is KAGVTQTPRYLIKTRGQQVTLSCSPISGHRSVSWYQQTPGQGLQFLFEYFSETQRNKGNFPGRFSGRQFSNSRSEMNVSTLELGDSALYLCASSLAARLGSGYTFGSGTRLTVV.

The J gene is TRBJ1-3, the V gene TRBV6-5; possible D gene TRBD1, 5 bases. Germline V gene data show CDR1 as MNHEY and CDR2 as SVGAGI. This CDR3 spans 14 amino acids. V dropped 2 bases and J dropped 6 bases, with 11 bases sitting between them. As DNA, the CDR3 is TGTGCCAGCAGTTACAGGCAGGGTGAAAACACCATATATTTT. Translated: CASSYRQGENTIYF.

The chain carries TRBV18 and TRBJ1-5; D is unclear. The germline gives CDR1 KGHSH, CDR2 LQKENI. This CDR3 is 14 amino acids long. V was shortened by 4 bases and J by 2 bases, with 9 bases between the two germline ends. In DNA, the CDR3 is TGTGCCAGCTCACTCAGTTTGGGCAATCAGCCCCAGCATTTT. Protein: CASSLSLGNQPQHF.

This chain uses TRBV29-1 with TRBJ2-5; 11 bases line up with TRBD2. Germline V lookup: CDR1 SQVTM, CDR2 ANQGSEA. This CDR3 is built from 13 residues. V shed 6 bases and J 4 bases; nucleotides not matched to a gene: 4. The CDR3 reads CSVLAGGGETQYF. CDR3 DNA sequence: TGCAGCGTCCTAGCGGGAGGAGGAGAGACCCAGTACTTC.

V usage is TRBV24-1 and J usage is TRBJ2-1; 7 bases are a match to TRBD1. This CDR3 is 15 amino acids long. Losses at the gene ends were 8 bases for V and 10 bases for J; bases not matched to a gene: 16. In germline, CDR1 is KGHDR, CDR2 SFDVKD. The CDR3 DNA reads as TGTGCCACCACCGACAGGGTTGGGCCAATTGAGGAGCAGTTCTTC. Encoded protein: CATTDRVGPIEEQFF.

The chain is built from TRBV19 and TRBJ2-1; unclear D gene. The CDR3 extends over 16 amino acids. Germline V gene sequence: CDR1 LNHDA, CDR2 SQIVND (reference sequence). Trimming removed 3 bases from V and 3 bases from J, with 15 bases in between. DNA of the CDR3: TGTGCCAGTAGTATTCTTACGAGTAGTGGCTACAATGAGCAGTTCTTC. Translation: CASSILTSSGYNEQFF.

The V and J genes are TRBV10-3 and TRBJ2-5; D is perhaps TRBD2 (6 bases). The CDR3 runs to 13 residues. V lost 5 bases and J 5 bases, leaving 12 bases between the germline ends. Germline V gene sequence: CDR1 ENHRY, CDR2 SYGVKD. CDR3 in amino acids: CAISTAAGETQYF. As DNA, the CDR3 is TGTGCCATCAGTACCGCCGCGGGGGAGACCCAGTACTTC.

The CDR3 sequence: CASSVEGNYGYTF. DNA for the CDR3: TGTGCCAGCAGTGTCGAGGGTAACTATGGCTACACCTTC. The gene calls are TRBV2 and TRBJ1-2; D unclear. The CDR3 sequence is 13 residues long. Germline CDR1 is SNHLY and CDR2 is FYNNEI. V lost 4 bases to trimming and J lost 1 base, with 7 bases between them.

This CDR3 reads CASSSRQGVFF. In nucleotides, the CDR3 is TGTGCCAGTAGTTCCCGACAGGGGGTTTTCTTT. The gene calls are TRBV19 and TRBJ1-1; 9 nucleotides match TRBD1. This CDR3 region has 11 residues. Germline V gene data show CDR1 as LNHDA and CDR2 as SQIVND (reference sequence). V lost 5 bases, J lost 13 bases, and 5 bases stayed unmatched. Variable domain in full (rest from reference TRBV19 and TRBJ1-1): DGGITQSPKYLFRKEGQNVTLSCEQNLNHDAMYWYRQDPGQGLRLIYYSQIVNDFQKGDIAEGYSVSREKKESFPLTVTSAQKNPTAFYLCASSSRQGVFFGQGTRLTVV.

The gene calls are TRBV12-3 or TRBV12-4 and TRBJ1-3, with D possibly being TRBD1 (6 bases). The V end lost 3 bases, the J end lost 6 bases, and 9 bases lay between the germline ends. This CDR3 spans 13 amino acids. The CDR3 sequence is CASSLKGENTIYF. The CDR3 DNA follows: TGTGCCAGCAGTTTGAAGGGGGAAAACACCATATATTTT.

The chain joins TRBV6-5 to TRBJ1-6; maybe TRBD1 (6 bases). The CDR3 loop spans 15 amino acids. The germline CDR1 and CDR2 sequences are MNHEY and SVGAGI. V dropped 3 bases and J dropped 3 bases, with 9 bases sitting between them. The CDR3 here is CASSYTGSYNSPLHF. In DNA form, the CDR3 reads TGTGCCAGCAGTTATACAGGGAGCTATAATTCACCCCTCCACTTT.

This chain connects TRBV5-4 to TRBJ2-3; D might be TRBD2 (5 bases). Germline assignment: CDR1 SGHNT and CDR2 YYREEE (reference sequence). CDR3 length: 15 residues. Trimming pared 1 base from V and 4 bases from J, leaving 13 bases between. The CDR3 nucleotides are TGTGCCAGCAGCTTGCCATCTAGCATGGCAGATACGCAGTATTTT. Its translation is CASSLPSSMADTQYF.

The CDR3 DNA reads as TGTGCCAGCAGCCGAGACAGGGATACGCAGTATTTT. This encodes CASSRDRDTQYF. The chain links TRBV16 to TRBJ2-3; TRBD1 is a possible D gene (6 bases). From germline, CDR1 is KGHSY and CDR2 FQNENV. This CDR3 has 12 residues. The V end was cut by 4 bases, the J end by 6 bases, with 8 bases between.

J is TRBJ2-5 and V is TRBV5-4, with TRBD2 matching over 10 bases. Trimming took 4 bases from V and 4 from J; bases not matched to a gene: 10. The CDR3 covers 16 residues. Germline values: CDR1 SGHNT, CDR2 YYREEE (reference sequence). The CDR3 protein is CASSPPQREGPETQYF. DNA of the CDR3: TGTGCCAGCAGCCCCCCCCAGCGGGAGGGCCCAGAGACCCAGTACTTC.